This TCR beta chain was captured in a study of blood T cell repertoires in COVID-19. Study at large: PBMCs, B-cell-depleted T cells, or T cells provided the cDNA or gDNA that made up the material.

Per the study methods: Amplification with reference gene primers provided the estimates of nucleated cell counts. Clones were sequenced by immunoSEQ multiplex PCR, and TCRdb holds only the in-frame ones, with some missing. V, J and clone size are taken as reported in that table, and D and trimming were inferred from the DNA itself. This table has approximately 180,000 clones, roughly nine tenths appearing once. The participants were between roughly 18 and 90 years old and came from 24 US areas. Participants' reported clinical history set cohort assignment. Trimming removed 3 bases from V and 5 bases from J; junction bases left unmatched: 14. Germline V CDR1 and CDR2: SGDLS, YYNGEE. This CDR3 region has 17 residues.

The chain has TRBV9 and TRBJ2-4; 7 nucleotides agree with TRBD2. Material: PBMCs or T cells enriched from blood (not recorded which). The receptor's source is a middle-aged woman with acute COVID-19. The CDR3 is CASSASPGEGMENIQYF. The DNA of the CDR3 is TGTGCCAGCAGCGCCAGTCCCGGGGAGGGAATGGAAAACATTCAGTACTTC. Drawing the rest from reference TRBV9 and TRBJ2-4, the complete variable domain is DSGVTQTPKHLITATGQRVTLRCSPRSGDLSVYWYQQSLDQGLQFLIQYYNGEERAKGNILERFSAQQFPDLHSELNLSSLELGDSALYFCASSASPGEGMENIQYFGAGTRLSVL.